This entry describes one TCR beta chain. The record originates from a study of shared clonotypes between healthy human individuals. The germline gives CDR1 ENHRY, CDR2 SYGVKD. This CDR3 region has 13 residues. V lost 4 bases and J lost 5, with 10 bases in between. The donors were adults (healthy and HIV-negative) with no recent acute infections or vaccinations. Unsorted PBMC replicate PCRs used 300 ng DNA, tens of thousands of T cell genomes. Some clones are missing from TCRdb's copy, which holds only in-frame ones; the method was immunoSEQ multiplex PCR. The sample lists about 500,000 clones; roughly four fifths were seen once.

This receptor was identified in a woman aged 35 to 49 in good health. Some clones in this sample may be carry-over from other donors' samples. The specimen was PBMCs. The gene calls are TRBV10-3 and TRBJ2-3; D possibly uses TRBD1 or TRBD2 (6 bases each). As DNA, the CDR3 is TGTGCCATCAGTGGGGGGGCGGGAGATACGCAGTATTTT. Translating gives CAISGGAGDTQYF.